A selection of T cell receptor beta chains follows, all from one sample in a study of blood T cell repertoires in COVID-19. This table comes from immunoSEQ multiplex PCR, and its TCRdb copy is limited to in-frame clones, with some not included. The table records 270,000 or so clones, around nine tenths of them present only once. Material for sequencing was peripheral blood. All receptors derive from a middle-aged woman who had recovered from COVID-19. Both conserved end residues are part of each CDR3. D genes are given only for firm matches. Clone sizes are given selectively: once, few, many, or a class where the clone is expanded.

J gene: TRBJ1-5; clone size: -; D gene: -; V gene: TRBV6-5; CDR3 DNA: TGTGCCAGCAGGACAGGCTCGTATAGCAATCAGCCCCAGCATTTT; CDR3 protein: CASRTGSYSNQPQHF
J gene: TRBJ2-1; clone size: -; D gene: -; V gene: TRBV7-9; CDR3 DNA: TGTGCCAGCAGCCACGGGAGTACAGATGAGCAGTTCTTC; CDR3 protein: CASSHGSTDEQFF
J gene: TRBJ2-1; clone size: -; D gene: TRBD2; V gene: TRBV5-1; CDR3 DNA: TGCGCCAGCAGCTTTTTTCTAGCGGGAGATGCTGAGCAGTTCTTC; CDR3 protein: CASSFFLAGDAEQFF
J gene: TRBJ2-3; clone size: -; D gene: TRBD2; V gene: TRBV5-1; CDR3 DNA: TGCGCCAGCAGCTGGGGGACTAGCGGGAGCACAGATACGCAGTATTTT; CDR3 protein: CASSWGTSGSTDTQYF
J gene: TRBJ2-3; clone size: -; D gene: TRBD2; V gene: TRBV11-2; CDR3 DNA: TGTGCCAGCAGCTTAGATCGGGCTAGCGGTAGCACAGATACGCAGTATTTT; CDR3 protein: CASSLDRASGSTDTQYF
J gene: TRBJ1-2; clone size: -; D gene: TRBD1; V gene: TRBV19; CDR3 DNA: TGTGCCAGTAGCTCGGACAGGGGGCTCTATGGCTACACCTTC; CDR3 protein: CASSSDRGLYGYTF
J gene: TRBJ2-1; clone size: -; D gene: -; V gene: TRBV5-1; CDR3 DNA: TGCGCCAGCAGCTTGACGAGCGGTGCTGGTAATGAGCAGTTCTTC; CDR3 protein: CASSLTSGAGNEQFF
J gene: TRBJ1-5; clone size: -; D gene: TRBD1; V gene: TRBV30; CDR3 DNA: TGTGCCTGGCAGACAGGGAATAGCAATCAGCCCCAGCATTTT; CDR3 protein: CAWQTGNSNQPQHF
J gene: TRBJ2-1; clone size: -; D gene: -; V gene: TRBV7-2; CDR3 DNA: TGTGCCAGCAGCTTAGCGTCCCTGGGGAGGTTGGATGAGCAGTTCTTC; CDR3 protein: CASSLASLGRLDEQFF
J gene: TRBJ2-4; clone size: -; D gene: -; V gene: TRBV29-1; CDR3 DNA: TGCAGCGTTGACCAGGGGCAAAACATTCAGTACTTC; CDR3 protein: CSVDQGQNIQYF
J gene: TRBJ2-7; clone size: -; D gene: TRBD1; V gene: TRBV30; CDR3 DNA: TGTGCCTGGAGGCTTACAGGGGTCTACGAGCAGTACTTC; CDR3 protein: CAWRLTGVYEQYF
J gene: TRBJ1-5; clone size: -; D gene: -; V gene: TRBV19; CDR3 DNA: TGTGCCAGTAGTATCGCAGCTACATCAAGGGGATATAGCAATCAGCCCCAGCATTTT; CDR3 protein: CASSIAATSRGYSNQPQHF
J gene: TRBJ1-2; clone size: -; D gene: TRBD1; V gene: TRBV27; CDR3 DNA: TGTGCCAGCAGTACCCAGACAGGGGCCGTCGGTAATGGCTACACCTTC; CDR3 protein: CASSTQTGAVGNGYTF
J gene: TRBJ2-2; clone size: -; D gene: TRBD2; V gene: TRBV3-1/TRBV3-2; CDR3 DNA: TGTGCCAGCAGCCAAGACGGGGGGATTCCAACCGGGGAGCTGTTTTTT; CDR3 protein: CASSQDGGIPTGELFF
J gene: TRBJ2-1; clone size: -; D gene: -; V gene: TRBV23-1; CDR3 DNA: TGCGCCAGCAGTCTGGGCCACGGCGCCTACAATGAGCAGTTCTTC; CDR3 protein: CASSLGHGAYNEQFF
J gene: TRBJ1-2; clone size: -; D gene: TRBD1; V gene: TRBV29-1; CDR3 DNA: TGCAGCGTTGAAGATGACAGGGGGCCTGGCTACACCTTC; CDR3 protein: CSVEDDRGPGYTF
J gene: TRBJ1-1; clone size: once; D gene: -; V gene: TRBV30; CDR3 DNA: TGTGCCTGGAGGGAAGGGGAATTGATCGGTGAAGCTTTCTTT; CDR3 protein: CAWREGELIGEAFF
J gene: TRBJ2-7; clone size: -; D gene: -; V gene: TRBV27; CDR3 DNA: TGTGCCAGCAGCCCCCACGACGGAGTATACGAGCAGTACTTC; CDR3 protein: CASSPHDGVYEQYF
J gene: TRBJ2-7; clone size: -; D gene: TRBD2; V gene: TRBV19; CDR3 DNA: TGTGCCAGCGCACCGGGACTAGCGGACTACGAGCAGTACTTC; CDR3 protein: CASAPGLADYEQYF
J gene: TRBJ1-6; clone size: -; D gene: -; V gene: TRBV19; CDR3 DNA: TGTGCCAGTAGTACCGGGATACGGGGTAATTCACCCCTCCACTTT; CDR3 protein: CASSTGIRGNSPLHF
J gene: TRBJ1-1; clone size: -; D gene: -; V gene: TRBV24-1; CDR3 DNA: TGTGCCACCAGTGCGGAGGGGCCAGGAGTCACTGAAGCTTTCTTT; CDR3 protein: CATSAEGPGVTEAFF
J gene: TRBJ2-1; clone size: -; D gene: TRBD1; V gene: TRBV11-2; CDR3 DNA: TGTGCCAGCAGCTCGCCGGGACAGGGGGTATACAATGAGCAGTTCTTC; CDR3 protein: CASSSPGQGVYNEQFF
J gene: TRBJ2-7; clone size: -; D gene: TRBD1; V gene: TRBV10-3; CDR3 DNA: TGTGCCATCAGAGAGGGACAGGGAATCGACGAGCAGTACTTC; CDR3 protein: CAIREGQGIDEQYF
J gene: TRBJ2-1; clone size: -; D gene: TRBD2; V gene: TRBV4-2; CDR3 DNA: TGTGCCAGCAGCCAAGAGAGAGCGGGAGGGGGGGAGCAGTTCTTC; CDR3 protein: CASSQERAGGGEQFF
J gene: TRBJ2-1; clone size: -; D gene: -; V gene: TRBV5-4; CDR3 DNA: TGTGCCAGCAGCCCCCAGGGTAGCGGTTACAATGAGCAGTTCTTC; CDR3 protein: CASSPQGSGYNEQFF
J gene: TRBJ1-2; clone size: once; D gene: TRBD1; V gene: TRBV3-1/TRBV3-2; CDR3 DNA: TGTGCCAGCAGCCAAGATGCGACGGGACAGGTCTATGGCTACACCTTC; CDR3 protein: CASSQDATGQVYGYTF
J gene: TRBJ2-5; clone size: -; D gene: TRBD2; V gene: TRBV11-2; CDR3 DNA: TGTGCCAGCAGGAGACCGGGACTAGCGGGAGAGACCCAGTACTTC; CDR3 protein: CASRRPGLAGETQYF
J gene: TRBJ2-1; clone size: -; D gene: TRBD2; V gene: TRBV28; CDR3 DNA: TGTGCCAGCAGTTTACGGGTGGGAGGGAACAATGAGCAGTTCTTC; CDR3 protein: CASSLRVGGNNEQFF
J gene: TRBJ1-2; clone size: -; D gene: -; V gene: TRBV19; CDR3 DNA: TGTGCCAGTAGTATAAGAGGACAGCTCTATGGCTACACCTTC; CDR3 protein: CASSIRGQLYGYTF
J gene: TRBJ2-3; clone size: -; D gene: TRBD2; V gene: TRBV5-1; CDR3 DNA: TGCGCCAGCAGCTTATTAGCGGGAGGGCAAACAGATACGCAGTATTTT; CDR3 protein: CASSLLAGGQTDTQYF
J gene: TRBJ2-7; clone size: -; D gene: TRBD1; V gene: TRBV2; CDR3 DNA: TGTGCCAGCGAAACCGGGACAGCAGTAGGGGAGCAGTACTTC; CDR3 protein: CASETGTAVGEQYF
J gene: TRBJ2-7; clone size: -; D gene: -; V gene: TRBV10-3; CDR3 DNA: TGTGCCATCGCCCCGGGACAAATCTACGAGCAGTACTTC; CDR3 protein: CAIAPGQIYEQYF
J gene: TRBJ2-2; clone size: -; D gene: TRBD1; V gene: TRBV10-3; CDR3 DNA: TGTGCCATCAAATCGGGGACAGTGAACACCGGGGAGCTGTTTTTT; CDR3 protein: CAIKSGTVNTGELFF
J gene: TRBJ1-2; clone size: -; D gene: TRBD1; V gene: TRBV5-4; CDR3 DNA: TGTGCCAGCAGTTCAGACAGGGTACCCTACTATGGCTACACCTTC; CDR3 protein: CASSSDRVPYYGYTF
J gene: TRBJ2-2; clone size: few; D gene: -; V gene: TRBV28; CDR3 DNA: TGTGCCAGCAGACTCGGGTGGATCAGCACCGGGGAGCTGTTTTTT; CDR3 protein: CASRLGWISTGELFF
J gene: TRBJ2-7; clone size: -; D gene: -; V gene: TRBV28; CDR3 DNA: TGTGCCAGCAGTTTAGTTGGGGGCAGCTACGAGCAGTACTTC; CDR3 protein: CASSLVGGSYEQYF
J gene: TRBJ2-1; clone size: -; D gene: -; V gene: TRBV11-3; CDR3 DNA: TGTGCCAGCAGCCGGGCGGGGGCAGATGAGCAGTTCTTC; CDR3 protein: CASSRAGADEQFF
J gene: TRBJ2-7; clone size: few; D gene: TRBD2; V gene: TRBV11-3; CDR3 DNA: TGTGCCAGCAGCTTACTGGGCGGGAGCTACGAGCAGTACTTC; CDR3 protein: CASSLLGGSYEQYF
J gene: TRBJ2-1; clone size: -; D gene: TRBD2; V gene: TRBV27; CDR3 DNA: TGTGCCAGCAGTCCTCTGGGACTAGCGGGTCCCTTCAATGAGCAGTTCTTC; CDR3 protein: CASSPLGLAGPFNEQFF
J gene: TRBJ1-2; clone size: -; D gene: TRBD1; V gene: TRBV29-1; CDR3 DNA: TGCAGCGTTCCGGACAGGGGCTATGGCTACACCTTC; CDR3 protein: CSVPDRGYGYTF